This T cell receptor (beta chain) is drawn from a study of T cell clones after liver transplantation. The wider study: Liver transplant recipients had immunosuppression withdrawal attempted within 2 years. Patients counted as tolerant after at least one year off all immunosuppression, enzymes not exceeding twice normal. Apart from three HCV-positive recipients, transplants were for non-autoimmune, non-viral reasons.

Here immunoSEQ multiplex PCR was the method, and the copy in TCRdb shows in-frame clones only, minus some. The table has some 75,000 clones, 75% to 85% seen once; the top ten hold about 0.6%. This clonotype was obtained from a human donor who received a liver transplant. Specimen: CD4+ T cells from blood, collected before liver transplant.

The CDR3 is CASREGLYSNQPQHF. The DNA of the CDR3 is TGTGCCAGCAGGGAAGGACTGTATAGCAATCAGCCCCAGCATTTT. The chain recombines TRBV28 with TRBJ1-5; D gene ambiguous. V dropped 6 bases and J dropped 0 bases, with 12 bases sitting between them. Germline-derived CDR1 and CDR2 are MDHEN and SYDVKM. This CDR3 is 15 amino acids long.